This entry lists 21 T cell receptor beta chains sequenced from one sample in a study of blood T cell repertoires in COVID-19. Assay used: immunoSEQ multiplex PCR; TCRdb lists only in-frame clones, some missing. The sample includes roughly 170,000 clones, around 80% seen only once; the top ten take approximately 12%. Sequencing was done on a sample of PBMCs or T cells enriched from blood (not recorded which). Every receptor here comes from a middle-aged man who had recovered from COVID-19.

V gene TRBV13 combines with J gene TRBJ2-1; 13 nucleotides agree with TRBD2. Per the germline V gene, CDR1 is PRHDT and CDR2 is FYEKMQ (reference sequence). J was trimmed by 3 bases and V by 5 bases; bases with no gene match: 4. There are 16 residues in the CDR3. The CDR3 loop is CASSPRLAGGYNEQFF. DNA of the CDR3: TGTGCCAGCAGCCCTCGACTAGCGGGGGGCTACAATGAGCAGTTCTTC.

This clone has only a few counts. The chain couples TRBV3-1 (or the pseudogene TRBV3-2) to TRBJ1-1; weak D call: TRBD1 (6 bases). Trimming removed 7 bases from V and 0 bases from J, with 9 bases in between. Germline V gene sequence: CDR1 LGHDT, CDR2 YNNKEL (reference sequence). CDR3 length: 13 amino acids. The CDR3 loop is CASTKGVNTEAFF. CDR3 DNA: TGTGCCAGCACCAAGGGGGTGAACACTGAAGCTTTCTTT.

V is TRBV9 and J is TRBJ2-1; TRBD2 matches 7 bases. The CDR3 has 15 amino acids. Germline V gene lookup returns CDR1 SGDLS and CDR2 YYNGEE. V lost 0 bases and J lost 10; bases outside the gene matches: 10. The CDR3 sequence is CASSVGFGVGGEQFF. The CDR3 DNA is TGTGCCAGCAGCGTAGGATTTGGAGTGGGGGGGGAGCAGTTCTTC.

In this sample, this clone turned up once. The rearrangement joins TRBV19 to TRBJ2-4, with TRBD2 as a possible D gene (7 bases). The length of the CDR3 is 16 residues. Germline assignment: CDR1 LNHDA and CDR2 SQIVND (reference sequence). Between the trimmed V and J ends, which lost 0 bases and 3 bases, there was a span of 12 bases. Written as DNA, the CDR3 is TGTGCCAGTAGTATAGAGGGGGGGGCTGACAAAAACATTCAGTACTTC. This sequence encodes CASSIEGGADKNIQYF.

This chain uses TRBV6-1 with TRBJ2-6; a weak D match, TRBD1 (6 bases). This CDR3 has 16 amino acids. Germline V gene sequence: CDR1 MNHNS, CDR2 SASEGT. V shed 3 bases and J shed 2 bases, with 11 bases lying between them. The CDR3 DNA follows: TGTGCCAGCAGTGAGGCCCACAGGGCTGGGGCCAACGTCCTGACTTTC. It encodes CASSEAHRAGANVLTF.

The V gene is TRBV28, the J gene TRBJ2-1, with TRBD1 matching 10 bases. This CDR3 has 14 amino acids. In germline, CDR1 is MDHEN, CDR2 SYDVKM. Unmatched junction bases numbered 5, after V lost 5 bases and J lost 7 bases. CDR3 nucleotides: TGTGCCAGCAGTCTGACAGGGGGCTGGAATGAGCAGTTCTTC. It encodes CASSLTGGWNEQFF.

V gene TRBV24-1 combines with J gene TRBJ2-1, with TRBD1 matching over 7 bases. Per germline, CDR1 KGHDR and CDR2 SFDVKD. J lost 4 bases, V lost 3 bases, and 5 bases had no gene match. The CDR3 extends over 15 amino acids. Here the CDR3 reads CATSDRGQPYNEQFF. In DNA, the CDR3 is TGTGCCACCAGTGATCGGGGACAGCCTTACAATGAGCAGTTCTTC.

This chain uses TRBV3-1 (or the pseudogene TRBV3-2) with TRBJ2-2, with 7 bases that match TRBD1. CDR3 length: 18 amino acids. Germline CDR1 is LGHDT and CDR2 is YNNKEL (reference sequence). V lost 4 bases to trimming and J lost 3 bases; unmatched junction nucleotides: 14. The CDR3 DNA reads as TGTGCCAGCAGCCCGACCTACAGGGGCGCAGGGGACACCGGGGAGCTGTTTTTT. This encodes CASSPTYRGAGDTGELFF.

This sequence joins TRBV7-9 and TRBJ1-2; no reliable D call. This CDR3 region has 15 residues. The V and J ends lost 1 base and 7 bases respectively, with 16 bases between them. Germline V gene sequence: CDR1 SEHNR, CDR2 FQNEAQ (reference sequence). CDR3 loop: CASSLDLYGSGGYTF. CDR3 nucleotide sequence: TGTGCCAGCAGCTTAGATCTCTACGGTAGCGGTGGCTACACCTTC.

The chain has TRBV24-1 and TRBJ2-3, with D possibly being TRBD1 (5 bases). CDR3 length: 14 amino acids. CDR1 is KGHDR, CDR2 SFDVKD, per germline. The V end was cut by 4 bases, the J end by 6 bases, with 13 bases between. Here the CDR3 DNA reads TGTGCCACCAGTGACCCGAATAGGGGCGATACGCAGTATTTT. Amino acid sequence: CATSDPNRGDTQYF.

CDR3 nucleotides: TGTGCCAGCTCACCATCCCCGGGAACGGGTGAGCAGTTCTTC. Amino acid sequence: CASSPSPGTGEQFF. The chain recombines TRBV18 with TRBJ2-1; possible D gene TRBD2, 5 bases. The CDR3 has 14 amino acids. From germline, CDR1 is KGHSH and CDR2 LQKENI. The V end was cut by 2 bases, the J end by 9 bases, with 14 bases between.

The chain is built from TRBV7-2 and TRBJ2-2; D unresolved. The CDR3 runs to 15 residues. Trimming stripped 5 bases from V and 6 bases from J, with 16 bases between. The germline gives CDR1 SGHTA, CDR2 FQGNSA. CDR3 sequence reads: CASSQYGEVPGELFF. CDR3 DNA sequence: TGTGCCAGCAGCCAGTACGGCGAGGTCCCCGGGGAGCTGTTTTTT.

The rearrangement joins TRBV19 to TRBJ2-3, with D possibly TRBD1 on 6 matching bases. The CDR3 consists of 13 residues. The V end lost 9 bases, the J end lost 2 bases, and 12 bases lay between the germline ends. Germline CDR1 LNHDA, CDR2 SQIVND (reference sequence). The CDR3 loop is CASLDSYTDTQYF. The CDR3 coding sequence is TGTGCCAGCTTGGACAGCTACACAGATACGCAGTATTTT.

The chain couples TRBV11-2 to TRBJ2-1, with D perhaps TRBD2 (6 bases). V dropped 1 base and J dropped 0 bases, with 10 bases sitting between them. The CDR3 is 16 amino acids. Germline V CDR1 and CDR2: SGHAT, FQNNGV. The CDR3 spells CASSLVRGNSYNEQFF. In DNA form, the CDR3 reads TGTGCCAGCAGCTTAGTGCGGGGCAACTCCTACAATGAGCAGTTCTTC.

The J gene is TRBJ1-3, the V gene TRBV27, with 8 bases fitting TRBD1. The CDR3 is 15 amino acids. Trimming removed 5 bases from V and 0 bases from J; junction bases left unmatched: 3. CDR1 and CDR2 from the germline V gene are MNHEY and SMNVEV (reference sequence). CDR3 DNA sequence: TGTGCCAGCAGTAGGACAGGGAGCTCTGGAAACACCATATATTTT. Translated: CASSRTGSSGNTIYF.

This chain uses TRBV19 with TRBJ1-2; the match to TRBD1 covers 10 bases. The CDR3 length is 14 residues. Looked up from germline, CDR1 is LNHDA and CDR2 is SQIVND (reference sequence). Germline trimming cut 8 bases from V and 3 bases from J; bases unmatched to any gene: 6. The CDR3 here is CASAPGTGDYGYTF. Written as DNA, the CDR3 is TGTGCCAGTGCACCCGGGACAGGGGACTATGGCTACACCTTC.

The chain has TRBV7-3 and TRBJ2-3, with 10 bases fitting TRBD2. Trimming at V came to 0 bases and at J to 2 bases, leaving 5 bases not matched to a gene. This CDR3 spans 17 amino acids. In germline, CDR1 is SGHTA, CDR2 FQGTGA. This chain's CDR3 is CASSLTPAGGYTDTQYF. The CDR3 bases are TGTGCCAGCAGCTTAACACCAGCGGGGGGGTACACAGATACGCAGTATTTT.

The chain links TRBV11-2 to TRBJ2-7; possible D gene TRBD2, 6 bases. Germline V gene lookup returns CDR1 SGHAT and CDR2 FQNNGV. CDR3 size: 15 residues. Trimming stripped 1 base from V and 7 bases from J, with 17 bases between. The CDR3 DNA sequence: TGTGCCAGCAGCTTAGTGGGGGGAGCCGTGGGGGAGCAGTACTTC. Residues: CASSLVGGAVGEQYF.

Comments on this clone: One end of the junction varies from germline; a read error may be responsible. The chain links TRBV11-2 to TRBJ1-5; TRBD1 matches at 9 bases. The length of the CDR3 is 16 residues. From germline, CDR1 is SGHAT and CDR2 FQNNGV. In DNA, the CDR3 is TGTGCCAGCAGCCCGGCGGGTACAGGGGGCAACCAGCCCCAGCATTTT. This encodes CASSPAGTGGNQPQHF.

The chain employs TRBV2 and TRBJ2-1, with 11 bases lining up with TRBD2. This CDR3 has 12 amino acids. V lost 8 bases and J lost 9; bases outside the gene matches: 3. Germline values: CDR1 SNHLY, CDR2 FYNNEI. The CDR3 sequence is CASGGTSGEQFF. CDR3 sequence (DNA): TGTGCCAGCGGTGGGACTAGCGGTGAGCAGTTCTTC. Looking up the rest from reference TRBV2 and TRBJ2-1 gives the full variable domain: EPEVTQTPSHQVTQMGQEVILRCVPISNHLYFYWYRQILGQKVEFLVSFYNNEISEKSEIFDDQFSVERPDGSNFTLKIRSTKLEDSAMYFCASGGTSGEQFFGPGTRLTVL.

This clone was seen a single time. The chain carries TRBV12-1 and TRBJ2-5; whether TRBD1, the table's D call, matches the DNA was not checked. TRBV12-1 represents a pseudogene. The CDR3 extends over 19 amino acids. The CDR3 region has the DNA TGTGCCAGCAGCTTTGTGGTCGGACCAGACCGGGACAGTCAAGAGACCCAGTACTTC. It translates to CASSFVVGPDRDSQETQYF.